This T cell receptor (beta chain) stems from a study of blood T cell repertoires in COVID-19. Overall study context: The United States, Italy and Spain provided the acute and convalescent COVID-19 samples. PBMCs, B-cell-depleted T cells, or T cells were the source of the cDNA or gDNA that made up the material.

Original methodology: Nucleated cell counts were estimated from reference gene primer amplification. The data were produced by immunoSEQ multiplex PCR, yet TCRdb's version contains in-frame clones alone and is incomplete. The DNA was the basis for D and trimming; V, J and clone size are from that table. The sample includes roughly 200,000 clones, approximately 85% of them seen just once. Per the germline V gene, CDR1 is MNHEY and CDR2 is SMNVEV (reference sequence). This CDR3 comprises 12 residues. Trimming cost V 4 bases and J 7 bases, with 10 bases left between them. The chain employs TRBV27 and TRBJ1-1; the D gene is possibly TRBD1 (6 bases). Specimen: peripheral blood. The source of this sequence is a woman aged 60 to 75 with acute or convalescent COVID-19. The CDR3 DNA reads as TGTGCCAGCAGTTCCGGGACACTTGAAGCTTTCTTT. Amino acid sequence: CASSSGTLEAFF.